What follows are 18 T cell receptor beta chains derived from one specimen sequenced in a study of blood T cell repertoires in COVID-19. This table comes from immunoSEQ multiplex PCR, and its TCRdb copy is limited to in-frame clones, with some not included. This sample yields some 120,000 clones, of which about 88% are seen a single time; over 1% belongs to the top ten. Specimen: peripheral blood. These receptors were collected from a woman older than 75 with acute or convalescent COVID-19.

The J gene is TRBJ2-1, the V gene TRBV19; TRBD2 is a possible D gene (6 bases). CDR1 is LNHDA, CDR2 SQIVND, per germline (reference sequence). Trimming shortened V by 4 bases and J by 12 bases, and 22 bases separated the two germline ends. The CDR3 contains 15 residues. Here the CDR3 DNA reads TGTGCCAGTAGTAACCCCGGGACTTCCGACTTGGGGCAGTTCTTC. Translated: CASSNPGTSDLGQFF.

The J gene is TRBJ1-1, the V gene TRBV3-1 (or the pseudogene TRBV3-2); D not resolved. Germline CDR1 and CDR2: LGHDT and YNNKEL (reference sequence). V lost 2 bases and J 8 bases, leaving 12 bases between the germline ends. The CDR3 has 13 amino acids. The CDR3 nucleotides are TGTGCCAGCAGCCAACTACCGGGAGGGGAAGCTTTCTTT. Amino acid sequence: CASSQLPGGEAFF.

In the case of this clone: The junction differs from germline at one of its ends, possibly a read error. The chain employs TRBV15 and TRBJ1-4; D gene uncertain. This CDR3 has 13 amino acids. Germline CDR1 is LNHNV and CDR2 is YYDKDF (reference sequence). The CDR3 sequence: CTTSRERNEKLFF. The CDR3, as DNA: TGTACCACCAGCAGAGAGCGGAATGAAAAACTGTTTTTT.

The chain couples TRBV13 to TRBJ2-1; D is uncertain. The CDR3 contains 16 residues. Trimming left V 0 bases short and J 1 base short, with 10 bases between. The germline V gene has CDR1 PRHDT and CDR2 FYEKMQ (reference sequence). The CDR3 here is CASSLGRASSYNEQFF. The CDR3 nucleotides are TGTGCCAGCAGCTTAGGCCGAGCGTCATCCTACAATGAGCAGTTCTTC.

This chain joins TRBV16 and TRBJ2-6; D possibly corresponds to TRBD1 (6 bases). Germline V CDR1 and CDR2: KGHSY, FQNENV. CDR3 size: 19 residues. V was shortened by 1 base and J by 1 base, with 17 bases between the two germline ends. For the CDR3, the DNA is TGTGCCAGCAGCCAATGGGGGCGATCAATAGTGTCTGGGGCCAACGTCCTGACTTTC. It is translated as CASSQWGRSIVSGANVLTF.

This clone was recorded only once. This chain uses TRBV5-4 with TRBJ1-2; the D gene is possibly TRBD1 (5 bases). V dropped 2 bases and J dropped 7 bases, with 12 bases sitting between them. The germline V gene has CDR1 SGHNT and CDR2 YYREEE (reference sequence). This CDR3 is built from 13 residues. As DNA, the CDR3 is TGTGCCAGCAGCTTTGGTACGACAGTTGGCTACACCTTC. Protein sequence: CASSFGTTVGYTF.

The chain carries TRBV6-6 and TRBJ2-5, with a possible D match to TRBD2 (5 bases). Trimming removed 5 bases at V and 3 bases at J, with 7 bases between. Germline CDR1 and CDR2: MNHNY and SVGAGI (reference sequence). CDR3 length: 12 amino acids. The CDR3 DNA sequence: TGTGCCAGCAGTAGGCGGGAAGAGACCCAGTACTTC. Protein: CASSRREETQYF.

The gene calls are TRBV19 and TRBJ1-2, with D possibly being TRBD1 (5 bases). Germline values: CDR1 LNHDA, CDR2 SQIVND (reference sequence). The CDR3 extends over 15 amino acids. Trimming removed 2 bases at V and 4 bases at J, with 14 bases between. The CDR3 here is CASSILGDSLYGYTF. CDR3 nucleotides: TGTGCCAGTAGTATACTCGGGGACTCCCTCTATGGCTACACCTTC.

The rearrangement joins TRBV7-3 to TRBJ2-1; 10 nucleotides agree with TRBD2. CDR3 length equals 15 residues. Germline lookup yields CDR1 SGHTA and CDR2 FQGTGA. V shed 4 bases, J shed 6 bases, and the junction held 6 bases outside the gene matches. The CDR3 spells CASSWLAGAANEQFF. The CDR3 DNA reads TGTGCCAGCAGCTGGCTAGCGGGAGCTGCCAATGAGCAGTTCTTC.

The chain combines TRBV4-3 with TRBJ2-5, with 8 bases that match TRBD2. The CDR3 length is 15 residues. Trimming took 1 base from V and 4 from J; bases not matched to a gene: 5. Germline V gene sequence: CDR1 LGHNA, CDR2 YSLEER. The CDR3 here is CASSQGTSWGETQYF. The DNA for the CDR3 is TGCGCCAGCAGCCAAGGGACTAGCTGGGGAGAGACCCAGTACTTC.

This chain connects TRBV5-1 to TRBJ1-1, with 8 bases aligning to TRBD1. The CDR3 is 15 amino acids. Per the germline V gene, CDR1 is SGHRS and CDR2 is YFSETQ. With V trimmed by 2 bases and J by 4 bases, 7 bases remained unmatched. CDR3 DNA: TGCGCCAGCAGCTTTGGGTCAGGGGGCTTCACTGAAGCTTTCTTT. Its protein product is CASSFGSGGFTEAFF.

The chain couples TRBV2 to TRBJ2-3; 10 positions match TRBD2. CDR1 and CDR2 (germline): SNHLY, FYNNEI. V gave up 4 bases and J gave up 6 bases; unmatched junction bases: 7. This CDR3 region has 15 residues. CDR3 bases: TGTGCCAGCAGTGGGTCGAGCGGGAGGGCGGATACGCAGTATTTT. It encodes CASSGSSGRADTQYF.

The chain is built from TRBV5-1 and TRBJ2-3, with TRBD1 matching over 11 bases. Trimming removed 4 bases from V and 2 bases from J; junction bases left unmatched: 6. The CDR3 consists of 16 residues. Germline-derived CDR1 and CDR2 are SGHRS and YFSETQ. DNA for the CDR3: TGCGCCAGCAGCATAGGGACAGGGGGGCCCACAGATACGCAGTATTTT. As protein: CASSIGTGGPTDTQYF.

The chain carries TRBV20-1 and TRBJ1-2; no clear D. This CDR3 is built from 12 residues. V was trimmed by 3 bases and J by 4 bases, leaving 9 bases between them. Germline lookup yields CDR1 DFQATT and CDR2 SNEGSKA (reference sequence). CDR3 residues: CSASQKSYGYTF. CDR3 DNA sequence: TGCAGTGCTAGTCAGAAAAGCTATGGCTACACCTTC.

The chain recombines TRBV20-1 with TRBJ2-5; 13 bases are shared with TRBD2. Germline-derived CDR1 and CDR2 are DFQATT and SNEGSKA (reference sequence). The CDR3 contains 18 residues. After removal of 3 bases from V and 3 bases from J, the junction contained 13 bases not matched to a gene. The CDR3 region is CSASISSTSGRPKETQYF. Here the CDR3 DNA reads TGCAGTGCTAGTATTTCGTCGACTAGCGGGAGGCCGAAAGAGACCCAGTACTTC.

This clone was picked up a small number of times. The chain links TRBV9 to TRBJ1-4; 7 positions match TRBD1. In germline, CDR1 is SGDLS, CDR2 YYNGEE. The CDR3 sequence is 14 residues long. J lost 7 bases, V lost 4 bases, and 7 bases had no gene match. DNA of the CDR3: TGTGCCAGCAGCAGCACAGGGGTTTCTGAAAAACTGTTTTTT. This codes for CASSSTGVSEKLFF.

This rearrangement joins TRBV19 to TRBJ2-5; 9 bases agree with TRBD1. This CDR3 region has 18 residues. Germline V gene sequence: CDR1 LNHDA, CDR2 SQIVND (reference sequence). Trimming removed 4 bases from V and 1 base from J; junction bases left unmatched: 13. The CDR3 DNA sequence: TGTGCCAGTAGTACCAGCACCCCGGGACAGGGAATCCAAGAGACCCAGTACTTC. This codes for CASSTSTPGQGIQETQYF.

The chain is built from TRBV28 and TRBJ1-5; 9 bases align to TRBD1. CDR1 and CDR2 (germline): MDHEN, SYDVKM. This CDR3 has 18 residues. V lost 6 bases and J lost 5; bases outside the gene matches: 17. The CDR3, as DNA: TGTGCCAGCAGCCCCCTCGGGACAGGGAACGGTCTGGATCAGCCCCAGCATTTT. Its protein is CASSPLGTGNGLDQPQHF. Filled out from reference TRBV28 and TRBJ1-5, the complete variable domain reads DVKVTQSSRYLVKRTGEKVFLECVQDMDHENMFWYRQDPGLGLRLIYFSYDVKMKEKGDIPEGYSVSREKKERFSLILESASTNQTSMYLCASSPLGTGNGLDQPQHFGDGTRLSIL.